These 25 T cell receptor beta chains were all obtained from the same sample, sequenced in a study of T cell changes during pregnancy in multiple sclerosis. Profiling relied on immunoSEQ multiplex PCR, and the TCRdb table lists in-frame clones only, not all of them. The data show over 50,000 clones, about 93% seen once. The specimen comprised peripheral blood, sampled in the third trimester of pregnancy. The receptor set was obtained from a female donor in good health, enrolled as a control in a pregnancy study.

The J gene is TRBJ1-1, the V gene TRBV5-4; the match to TRBD1 covers 8 bases. Trimming cost V 4 bases and J 0 bases; bases outside gene matches: 2. CDR3 length: 14 residues. Germline CDR1 is SGHNT and CDR2 is YYREEE (reference sequence). The chain's CDR3 is CASSPTGVNTEAFF. CDR3 nucleotide sequence: TGTGCCAGCAGCCCGACAGGGGTGAACACTGAAGCTTTCTTT.

The V and J genes are TRBV7-9 and TRBJ2-1, with a possible D match to TRBD2 (6 bases). The V gene lost 5 bases and the J gene lost 7 bases, with 18 bases spanning the gap. The CDR3 runs 15 residues. The V gene's germline CDR1 is SEHNR and CDR2 FQNEAQ (reference sequence). The chain's CDR3 is CASSRGDFRQNEQFF. DNA for the CDR3: TGTGCCAGCAGCCGTGGGGACTTCAGACAAAATGAGCAGTTCTTC.

This chain links TRBV18 with TRBJ2-7; TRBD1 matches at 7 bases. Germline CDR1 reads KGHSH; CDR2 reads LQKENI. CDR3 length equals 14 residues. J gave up 2 bases and V 4 bases, and 5 bases lay outside the gene matches. The CDR3 DNA reads TGTGCCAGCTCACTTTCGCAGGGGGCCTACGAGCAGTACTTC. Its translation is CASSLSQGAYEQYF.

V gene TRBV10-3 combines with J gene TRBJ1-6; weak D call: TRBD1 (6 bases). The CDR3 sequence is 15 residues long. In germline, CDR1 is ENHRY, CDR2 SYGVKD. V shed 2 bases and J shed 6 bases, with 11 bases lying between them. CDR3 protein: CAISEGSGVNSPLHF. CDR3 DNA: TGTGCCATCAGTGAGGGGTCAGGGGTTAATTCACCCCTCCACTTT.

Turning to this clone: An end of the junction differs from the germline gene, which may be a read error. This chain joins TRBV7-7 and TRBJ2-2, with a possible D match to TRBD2 (5 bases). Germline CDR1 reads SSHAT; CDR2 reads FNYEAQ (reference sequence). The CDR3 has 14 residues. The chain's CDR3 is CASSSATGTGELFF. In DNA form, the CDR3 reads TGTGCTAGCAGCTCCGCGACGGGGACCGGGGAGCTGTTTTTT. The full variable domain, completed using reference TRBV7-7 and TRBJ2-2, is GAGVSQSPRYKVTKRGQDVTLRCDPISSHATLYWYQQALGQGPEFLTYFNYEAQPDKSGLPSDRFSAERPEGSISTLTIQRTEQRDSAMYRCASSSATGTGELFFGEGSRLTVL.

The chain carries TRBV5-1 and TRBJ2-3, with a possible D match to TRBD1 (6 bases). Trimming left V 0 bases short and J 1 base short, with 12 bases between. CDR1 is SGHRS and CDR2 is YFSETQ in the germline V gene. This CDR3 spans 16 amino acids. The CDR3 spells CASSLADRTGTDTQYF. The CDR3 DNA is TGCGCCAGCAGCTTGGCCGACAGGACAGGCACAGATACGCAGTATTTT.

The V call is TRBV5-6, the J call TRBJ1-5; TRBD1 matches 8 bases. Germline assignment: CDR1 SGHDT and CDR2 YYEEEE. CDR3 size: 16 residues. After removal of 2 bases from V and 2 bases from J, the junction contained 6 bases not matched to a gene. CDR3 sequence: CASSLQGGPGNQPQHF. Here the CDR3 DNA reads TGTGCCAGCAGCTTACAGGGGGGCCCAGGCAATCAGCCCCAGCATTTT.

The CDR3 loop reads CASSQRLAAGSEQFF. The CDR3 DNA is TGCGCCAGCAGCCAAAGACTAGCGGCTGGTAGTGAGCAGTTCTTC. The genes are TRBV4-3 and TRBJ2-1, with 9 bases that match TRBD2. Germline trimming cut 2 bases from V and 9 bases from J; bases unmatched to any gene: 8. The germline V gene encodes CDR1 LGHNA and CDR2 YSLEER. This CDR3 comprises 15 residues.

This clone was counted once. The chain uses TRBV4-2 and TRBJ2-7; TRBD2 matches 8 bases. The CDR3 spans 15 residues. J gave up 3 bases and V 1 base, and 5 bases lay outside the gene matches. Per germline, CDR1 LGHNA and CDR2 YNFKEQ. CDR3 loop: CASSQGMSGGYEQYF. In DNA form, the CDR3 reads TGTGCCAGCAGCCAAGGGATGAGCGGGGGCTACGAGCAGTACTTC.

V is TRBV27 and J is TRBJ2-7; tentatively, D is TRBD1 (6 bases). This CDR3 contains 14 residues. Germline assignment: CDR1 MNHEY and CDR2 SMNVEV (reference sequence). Deletions cut 2 bases from V and 2 bases from J, with 10 bases between. CDR3 residues: CASSLGAGAYEQYF. In nucleotides, the CDR3 is TGTGCCAGCAGTTTAGGGGCAGGGGCCTACGAGCAGTACTTC.

This chain joins TRBV7-2 and TRBJ1-5, with 8 bases fitting TRBD1. Unmatched junction bases numbered 15, after V lost 1 base and J lost 7 bases. This CDR3 comprises 18 residues. Per the germline V gene, CDR1 is SGHTA and CDR2 is FQGNSA. Written as DNA, the CDR3 is TGTGCCAGCAGCTTAGAGCCTGTGGCAGACAGGGGAAACCAGCCCCAGCATTTT. Translated, it gives CASSLEPVADRGNQPQHF.

This chain connects TRBV29-1 to TRBJ1-3; perhaps TRBD1 as D (5 bases). Germline values: CDR1 SQVTM, CDR2 ANQGSEA. The CDR3 is 14 residues long. The V end lost 5 bases, the J end lost 2 bases, and 13 bases lay between the germline ends. CDR3 amino acids: CSVSGESAGNTIYF. CDR3 coding DNA: TGCAGCGTTTCGGGGGAAAGTGCTGGAAACACCATATATTTT.

This sequence joins TRBV29-1 and TRBJ1-1; TRBD1 matches 8 bases. The CDR3 runs to 12 residues. The germline CDR1 and CDR2 sequences are SQVTM and ANQGSEA. V lost 6 bases and J lost 5; bases outside the gene matches: 5. The CDR3 sequence is CSVQGGRTEAFF. In nucleotides, the CDR3 is TGCAGCGTACAGGGGGGGAGGACTGAAGCTTTCTTT.

In its sample, this clone was seen once. The chain employs TRBV5-6 and TRBJ2-3, with 10 positions matching TRBD1. V gave up 4 bases and J gave up 4 bases; unmatched junction bases: 6. The CDR3 runs to 15 residues. Germline-derived CDR1 and CDR2 are SGHDT and YYEEEE. CDR3 protein: CASSEEGTGADTQYF. CDR3 in DNA: TGTGCCAGCAGCGAGGAAGGGACAGGGGCAGATACGCAGTATTTT.

This chain uses TRBV5-4 with TRBJ1-1; D may be TRBD1 (6 bases). In germline, CDR1 is SGHNT, CDR2 YYREEE (reference sequence). The CDR3 is 16 amino acids. Trimming took 4 bases from V and 0 from J, leaving 16 bases between them. The CDR3, as DNA: TGTGCCAGCAGCCATGGGGGGGGCTACATGAACACTGAAGCTTTCTTT. This gives the protein CASSHGGGYMNTEAFF.

The V and J genes are TRBV29-1 and TRBJ2-7, with 9 positions matching TRBD1. Germline V lookup: CDR1 SQVTM, CDR2 ANQGSEA. The CDR3 has 12 amino acids. V lost 7 bases, J lost 7 bases, and 8 bases stayed unmatched. The CDR3: CSAAGQGEEQYF. The CDR3 nucleotides are TGCAGCGCAGCGGGACAGGGCGAAGAGCAGTACTTC.

This clone occurred a few times. The chain has TRBV6-6 and TRBJ1-1; TRBD1 might be the D (5 bases). Trimming shortened V by 2 bases and J by 0 bases, and 13 bases separated the two germline ends. Germline assignment: CDR1 MNHNY and CDR2 SVGAGI (reference sequence). The CDR3 has 16 amino acids. The CDR3 here is CASSYQGAGLNTEAFF. CDR3 coding DNA: TGTGCCAGCAGTTACCAAGGGGCGGGATTGAACACTGAAGCTTTCTTT.

The chain links TRBV5-1 to TRBJ1-2; TRBD1 agrees at 10 bases. CDR3 size: 15 residues. The germline V gene has CDR1 SGHRS and CDR2 YFSETQ. V was pared by 0 bases and J by 5 bases, with 4 bases of the junction left unmatched. CDR3 nucleotide sequence: TGCGCCAGCAGCTTGGGCGGGACAGGGGAATATGGCTACACCTTC. This gives the protein CASSLGGTGEYGYTF.

Note on this clone: Mismatch with germline at one junction end may stem from a read error. The chain couples TRBV7-7 to TRBJ2-3; D possibly corresponds to TRBD2 (5 bases). This CDR3 contains 15 residues. Germline CDR1 is SSHAT and CDR2 is FNYEAQ (reference sequence). CDR3 in DNA: TGTGCTAGCAGCTTAGGGAGCTCTAGCACAGATACGCAGTATTTT. This translates into CASSLGSSSTDTQYF.

The chain employs TRBV30 and TRBJ1-3; D is unresolved. CDR3 length: 13 amino acids. Germline values: CDR1 GTSNPN, CDR2 SVGIG (reference sequence). V shed 4 bases and J shed 4 bases, with 11 bases lying between them. The CDR3 is CAWTNIVGNTIYF. The CDR3 DNA is TGTGCCTGGACCAATATAGTCGGAAACACCATATATTTT.

This chain uses TRBV7-2 with TRBJ1-1; 9 nucleotides line up with TRBD1. The CDR3 is made up of 12 amino acids. With 6 bases clipped from V and 8 bases from J, the junction kept 4 bases outside the gene matches. Germline V gives CDR1 SGHTA, CDR2 FQGNSA. The CDR3 reads CASRRTGGEAFF. DNA for the CDR3: TGTGCCAGCAGACGTACAGGGGGCGAAGCTTTCTTT.

This chain links TRBV6-6 with TRBJ1-2; no clear D. There are 13 residues in the CDR3. V shed 5 bases and J shed 8 bases, with 15 bases lying between them. Germline CDR1 is MNHNY and CDR2 is SVGAGI (reference sequence). The CDR3, as DNA: TGTGCCAGCAGTGTGGGCCCCGGTGGAGGCTACACCTTC. The encoded protein is CASSVGPGGGYTF.

This clone was detected only once. V usage is TRBV4-1 and J usage is TRBJ2-3; 9 bases are a match to TRBD1. V was clipped by 1 base and J by 0 bases; unmatched bases: 8. The CDR3 runs 18 residues. Germline V gives CDR1 MGHRA, CDR2 YSYEKL. CDR3 DNA: TGCGCCAGCAGCCAAGTCCCCCTCGGGACAGGGAGCACAGATACGCAGTATTTT. Translated, it gives CASSQVPLGTGSTDTQYF.

As DNA, the CDR3 is TGTGCCACCAGCAGCCAGACAGGGACCACTGAAGCTTTCTTT. Translated, it gives CATSSQTGTTEAFF. The gene calls are TRBV15 and TRBJ1-1, with TRBD1 identical over 7 bases. The germline V gene has CDR1 LNHNV and CDR2 YYDKDF (reference sequence). The CDR3 is made up of 14 amino acids. V trimming: 3 bases; J trimming: 4 bases; junction bases outside the gene matches: 5.

The chain combines TRBV19 with TRBJ1-1; D is possibly TRBD1 (5 bases). Deletions cut 3 bases from V and 1 base from J, with 21 bases between. Germline CDR1 reads LNHDA; CDR2 reads SQIVND (reference sequence). The CDR3 contains 18 residues. The CDR3 protein is CASSMQRLAVRANTEAFF. The CDR3 DNA sequence: TGTGCCAGTAGTATGCAAAGACTCGCGGTCAGGGCGAACACTGAAGCTTTCTTT.